Each of the 12 T cell receptor beta chains below was sequenced from the same sample in a study of T cells in Graves' hyperthyroidism and ophthalmopathy. Amplification targeted TCR beta CDR3 regions from RNA transcripts. The HTBI primer set served for first-round RT-PCR of the TCR CDR3. TCRdb analysed the multiplex PCR reads with MiXCR anew, one entry per CDR3 protein. The table includes some 720,000 distinct CDR3 sequences, 16% detected once. Sequencing was done on a sample of blood. Receptor source: a man between 18 and 29 years old with Graves' hyperthyroidism.

This clonotype was observed a few times. This sequence joins TRBV29-1 and TRBJ1-1; no reliable D call. From germline, CDR1 is SQVTM and CDR2 ANQGSEA. Trimming shortened V by 5 bases and J by 4 bases, and 11 bases separated the two germline ends. The CDR3 runs 12 residues. CDR3 sequence: CSVPGEGTEAFF. Written as DNA, the CDR3 is TGCAGCGTTCCTGGAGAGGGCACTGAAGCTTTCTTT.

This clonotype was seen only a few times. The J gene is TRBJ2-1, the V gene TRBV4-1; TRBD2 is a possible D gene (5 bases). Germline V gives CDR1 MGHRA, CDR2 YSYEKL. V lost 1 base and J 2 bases, leaving 12 bases between the germline ends. The CDR3 contains 16 residues. CDR3 sequence reads: CASSQADLAAYNEQFF. The CDR3 DNA reads TGCGCCAGCAGCCAAGCTGATCTAGCAGCCTACAATGAGCAGTTCTTC.

This clonotype was seen a few times. This chain links TRBV2 with TRBJ2-5; maybe TRBD2 (5 bases). Germline V gives CDR1 SNHLY, CDR2 FYNNEI. This CDR3 comprises 15 residues. Trimming pared 7 bases from V and 4 bases from J, leaving 19 bases between. This CDR3 is CASTRGLPEGETQYF. CDR3 nucleotide sequence: TGTGCCAGCACCCGTGGCCTTCCCGAGGGAGAGACCCAGTACTTC.

This clonotype has only a few counts. This chain joins TRBV28 and TRBJ2-1; D perhaps matches TRBD1 (6 bases). Germline V gene lookup returns CDR1 MDHEN and CDR2 SYDVKM. This CDR3 is built from 13 residues. With 7 bases removed from V and 3 bases from J, the gap between germline ends came to 10 bases. The chain's CDR3 is CASIRDIYNEQFF. CDR3 DNA sequence: TGTGCCAGCATCCGGGACATCTACAATGAGCAGTTCTTC. Using reference TRBV28 and TRBJ2-1 for the parts outside the CDR3, the full variable domain is DVKVTQSSRYLVKRTGEKVFLECVQDMDHENMFWYRQDPGLGLRLIYFSYDVKMKEKGDIPEGYSVSREKKERFSLILESASTNQTSMYLCASIRDIYNEQFFGPGTRLTVL.

The sample holds a few counts of this clonotype. The genes are TRBV9 and TRBJ1-5; D perhaps matches TRBD1 (5 bases). Trimming left V 2 bases short and J 2 bases short, with 11 bases between. Germline-derived CDR1 and CDR2 are SGDLS and YYNGEE. This CDR3 comprises 15 residues. For the CDR3, the DNA is TGTGCCAGCAGCGTCGGGGCGCGGGGCAATCAGCCCCAGCATTTT. Amino acid sequence: CASSVGARGNQPQHF.

The rearrangement links TRBV7-3 to TRBJ2-1; possible D gene TRBD2, 6 bases. V lost 1 base, J lost 0 bases, and 13 bases lay in between. Germline loops: CDR1 SGHTA, CDR2 FQGTGA. The CDR3 spans 17 residues. The CDR3: CASSLIGGASSYNEQFF. In nucleotides, the CDR3 is TGTGCCAGCAGCTTAATTGGCGGGGCTAGCTCCTACAATGAGCAGTTCTTC.

This clonotype was picked up many times. This chain uses TRBV28 with TRBJ2-1; TRBD2 might be the D (6 bases). The V gene lost 1 base and the J gene lost 6 bases, with 13 bases spanning the gap. The CDR3 is 15 amino acids. Germline V CDR1 and CDR2: MDHEN, SYDVKM. The CDR3 sequence: CASSLYRRGSNEQFF. In DNA form, the CDR3 reads TGTGCCAGCAGTTTATACCGCCGGGGGTCCAATGAGCAGTTCTTC.

This clonotype appeared many times. V usage is TRBV11-2 and J usage is TRBJ2-7, with 7 bases lining up with TRBD2. J gave up 2 bases and V 8 bases, and 18 bases lay outside the gene matches. This CDR3 contains 17 residues. From germline, CDR1 is SGHAT and CDR2 FQNNGV. The DNA of the CDR3 is TGTGCCAGCTCCCCCAGACTAGCCCAGCAGGGCCCCTACGAGCAGTACTTC. Its translation: CASSPRLAQQGPYEQYF.

This clonotype was observed many times. The chain links TRBV20-1 to TRBJ2-1; the match to TRBD2 covers 12 bases. This CDR3 has 14 amino acids. Losses at the gene ends were 6 bases for V and 5 bases for J; bases not matched to a gene: 5. Germline assignment: CDR1 DFQATT and CDR2 SNEGSKA (reference sequence). This chain's CDR3 is CSATSGRRNNEQFF. The CDR3 coding sequence is TGCAGTGCAACTAGCGGGAGGAGGAACAATGAGCAGTTCTTC.

This clonotype showed up many times. This chain joins TRBV9 and TRBJ2-5; D might be TRBD2 (6 bases). The CDR3 loop spans 14 amino acids. V lost 0 bases and J lost 3, with 9 bases in between. Germline CDR1 reads SGDLS; CDR2 reads YYNGEE. The CDR3 coding sequence is TGTGCCAGCAGCGTAGGCGGGGTGGAAGAGACCCAGTACTTC. The encoded protein is CASSVGGVEETQYF. The full variable domain, with the rest looked up from reference TRBV9 and TRBJ2-5, is DSGVTQTPKHLITATGQRVTLRCSPRSGDLSVYWYQQSLDQGLQFLIQYYNGEERAKGNILERFSAQQFPDLHSELNLSSLELGDSALYFCASSVGGVEETQYFGPGTRLLVL.

This clonotype was seen at least ten times. The chain has TRBV7-9 and TRBJ2-7, with unresolved D. The ends were cut back, 0 bases at V and 6 bases at J, with 6 bases in the middle. There are 12 residues in the CDR3. Germline loops: CDR1 SEHNR, CDR2 FQNEAQ (reference sequence). The CDR3 is CASSLAISEQYF. CDR3 in DNA: TGTGCCAGCAGCTTAGCGATCTCCGAGCAGTACTTC.

This clonotype was counted ten times or more. The chain employs TRBV18 and TRBJ2-3, with D unclear. The CDR3 is 13 amino acids. V was cut by 1 base and J by 3 bases, with 5 bases left in between. Germline lookup yields CDR1 KGHSH and CDR2 LQKENI. CDR3 sequence (DNA): TGTGCCAGCTCACCACAGGCTACAGATACGCAGTATTTT. It codes for CASSPQATDTQYF.